This section outlines one TCR beta chain sequence together with its context. Its antigen remains unknown. TCRdb re-called clones via MiXCR from the PCR reads. The sample lists 15,000 to 17,000 clones, more than 20% occurring once. Each patient came to thyroid surgery without any prior treatment (of any kind). The data were obtained in a study of metastatic and nonmetastatic thyroid tumors. Study outcomes and limitations: Reportedly, malignant thyroid tumors had significantly higher TCR beta diversity than benign nodules, in blood and tumor.

Germline values: CDR1 SGHRS, CDR2 YFSETQ. This CDR3 has 15 residues. Trimming shortened V by 0 bases and J by 2 bases, and 11 bases separated the two germline ends. The sequenced sample consisted of tumor tissue. The sequence was collected from a female donor with papillary thyroid cancer or a benign thyroid nodule (not recorded which). Some clones in this sample may be carry-over from other donors' samples. This sequence joins TRBV5-1 and TRBJ1-2; D is unclear. The CDR3 nucleotides read TGCGCCAGCAGCTTGGCCGCGGGATTGAACTATGGCTACACCTTC. Its translation is CASSLAAGLNYGYTF.